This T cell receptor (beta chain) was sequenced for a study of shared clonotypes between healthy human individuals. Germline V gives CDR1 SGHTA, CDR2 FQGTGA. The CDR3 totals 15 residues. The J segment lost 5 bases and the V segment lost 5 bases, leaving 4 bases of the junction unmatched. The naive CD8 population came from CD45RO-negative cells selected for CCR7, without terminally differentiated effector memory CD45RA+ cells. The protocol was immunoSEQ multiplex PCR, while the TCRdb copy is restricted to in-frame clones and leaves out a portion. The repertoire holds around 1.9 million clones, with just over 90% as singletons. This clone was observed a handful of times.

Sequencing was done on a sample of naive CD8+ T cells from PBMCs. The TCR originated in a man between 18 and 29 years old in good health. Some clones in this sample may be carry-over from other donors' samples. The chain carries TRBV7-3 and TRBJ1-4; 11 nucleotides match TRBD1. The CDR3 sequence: CASSPGTGGNEKLFF. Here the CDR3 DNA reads TGTGCCAGCAGCCCTGGGACAGGGGGAAATGAAAAACTGTTTTTT.